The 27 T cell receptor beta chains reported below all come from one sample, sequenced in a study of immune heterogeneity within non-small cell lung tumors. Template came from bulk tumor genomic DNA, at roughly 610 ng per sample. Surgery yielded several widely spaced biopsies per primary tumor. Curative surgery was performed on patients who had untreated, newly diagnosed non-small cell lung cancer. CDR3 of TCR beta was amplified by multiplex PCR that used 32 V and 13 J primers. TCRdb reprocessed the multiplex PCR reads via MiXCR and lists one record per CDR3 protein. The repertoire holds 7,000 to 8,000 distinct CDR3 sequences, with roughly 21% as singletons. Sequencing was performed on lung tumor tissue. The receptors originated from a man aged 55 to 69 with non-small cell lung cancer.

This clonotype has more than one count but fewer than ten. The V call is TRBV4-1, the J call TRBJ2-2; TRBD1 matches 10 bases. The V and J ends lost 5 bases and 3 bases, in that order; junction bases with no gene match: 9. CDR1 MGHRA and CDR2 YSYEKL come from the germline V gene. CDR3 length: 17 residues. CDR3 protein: CASSDRQGALDTGELFF. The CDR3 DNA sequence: TGCGCCAGCAGCGACCGACAGGGGGCGTTGGACACCGGGGAGCTGTTTTTT.

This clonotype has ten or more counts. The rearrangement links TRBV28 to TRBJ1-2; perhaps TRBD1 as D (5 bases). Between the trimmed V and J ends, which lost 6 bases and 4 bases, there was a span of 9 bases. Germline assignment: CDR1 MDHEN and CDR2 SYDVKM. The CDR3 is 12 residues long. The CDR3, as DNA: TGTGCCAGCAGGTCAGGGCCCTATGGCTACACCTTC. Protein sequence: CASRSGPYGYTF.

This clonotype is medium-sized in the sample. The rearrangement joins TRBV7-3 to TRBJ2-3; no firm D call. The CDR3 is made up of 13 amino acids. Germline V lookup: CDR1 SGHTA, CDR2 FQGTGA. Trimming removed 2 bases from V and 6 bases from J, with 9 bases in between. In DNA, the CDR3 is TGTGCCAGCAGCTTATCTTGGCAGGATACGCAGTATTTT. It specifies CASSLSWQDTQYF.

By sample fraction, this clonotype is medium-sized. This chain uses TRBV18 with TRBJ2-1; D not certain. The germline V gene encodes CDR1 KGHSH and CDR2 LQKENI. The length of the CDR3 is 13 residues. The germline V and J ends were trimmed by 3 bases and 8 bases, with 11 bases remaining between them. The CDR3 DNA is TGTGCCAGCTCACCTGTATTCGGCGATGAGCAGTTCTTC. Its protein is CASSPVFGDEQFF.

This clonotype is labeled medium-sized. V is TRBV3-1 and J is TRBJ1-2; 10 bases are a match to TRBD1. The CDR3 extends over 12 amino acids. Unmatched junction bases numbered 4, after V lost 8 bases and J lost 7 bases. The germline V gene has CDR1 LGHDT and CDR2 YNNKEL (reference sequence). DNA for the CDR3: TGTGCCAGCCGACAGGGGGCGGGTGGCTACACCTTC. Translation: CASRQGAGGYTF.

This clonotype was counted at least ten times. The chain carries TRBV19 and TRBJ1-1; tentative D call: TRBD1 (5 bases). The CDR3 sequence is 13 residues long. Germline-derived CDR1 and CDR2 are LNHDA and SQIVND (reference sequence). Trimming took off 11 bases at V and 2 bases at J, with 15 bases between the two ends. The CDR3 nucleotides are TGTGCCTCTCAGATGGGGCCAAACACTGAAGCTTTCTTT. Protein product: CASQMGPNTEAFF.

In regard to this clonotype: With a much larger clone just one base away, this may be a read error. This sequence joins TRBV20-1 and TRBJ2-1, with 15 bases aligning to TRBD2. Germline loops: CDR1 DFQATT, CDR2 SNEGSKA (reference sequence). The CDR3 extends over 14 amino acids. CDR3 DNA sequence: TGCAGTGCTGGACTAGCGGGAGGGCTCAATGAGCGGTTCTTC. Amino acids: CSAGLAGGLNERFF.

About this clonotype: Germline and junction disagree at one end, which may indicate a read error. CDR3 in DNA: TGCAGTGCTAGAGGGCAGTACGTGGGCCATGGAACCGGGGTGCTGTTTTTT. Protein: CSARGQYVGHGTGVLFF. The chain has TRBV20-1 and TRBJ2-2; D might be TRBD2 (5 bases). Germline lookup yields CDR1 DFQATT and CDR2 SNEGSKA (reference sequence). The CDR3 consists of 17 residues.

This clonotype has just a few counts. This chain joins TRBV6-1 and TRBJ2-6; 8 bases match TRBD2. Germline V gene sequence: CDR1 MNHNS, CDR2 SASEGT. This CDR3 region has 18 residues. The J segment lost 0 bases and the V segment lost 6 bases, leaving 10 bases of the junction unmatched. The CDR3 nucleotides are TGTGCCAGCAGCGGGGATAGCGGGGCTAGCTCTGGGGCCAACGTCCTGACTTTC. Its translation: CASSGDSGASSGANVLTF.

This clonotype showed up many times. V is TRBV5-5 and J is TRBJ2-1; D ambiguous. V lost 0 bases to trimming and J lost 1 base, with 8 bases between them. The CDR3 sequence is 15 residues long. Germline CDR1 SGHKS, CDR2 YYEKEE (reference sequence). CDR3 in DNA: TGTGCCAGCAGCTTGGCCAGAAGTTCCTACAATGAGCAGTTCTTC. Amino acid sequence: CASSLARSSYNEQFF.

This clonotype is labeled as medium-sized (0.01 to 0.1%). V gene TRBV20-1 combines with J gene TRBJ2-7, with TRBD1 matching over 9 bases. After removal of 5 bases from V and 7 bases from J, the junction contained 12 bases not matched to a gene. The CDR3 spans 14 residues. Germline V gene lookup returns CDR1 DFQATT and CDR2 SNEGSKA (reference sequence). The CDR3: CSAGRTGAPGEQYF. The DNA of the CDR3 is TGCAGTGCTGGTCGGACAGGGGCTCCTGGGGAGCAGTACTTC.

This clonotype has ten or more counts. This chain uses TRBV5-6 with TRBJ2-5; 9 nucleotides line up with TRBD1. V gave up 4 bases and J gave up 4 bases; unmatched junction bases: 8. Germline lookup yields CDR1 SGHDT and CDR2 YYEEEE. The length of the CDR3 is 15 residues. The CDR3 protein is CASSPGQGIPETQYF. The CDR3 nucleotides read TGTGCCAGCAGCCCGGGACAGGGAATCCCAGAGACCCAGTACTTC.

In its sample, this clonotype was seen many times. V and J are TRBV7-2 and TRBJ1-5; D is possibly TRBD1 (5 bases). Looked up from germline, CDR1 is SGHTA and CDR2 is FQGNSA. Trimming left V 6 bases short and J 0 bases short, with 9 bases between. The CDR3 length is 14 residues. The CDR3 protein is CASRDNYSNQPQHF. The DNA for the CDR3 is TGTGCCAGCAGGGACAATTATAGCAATCAGCCCCAGCATTTT.

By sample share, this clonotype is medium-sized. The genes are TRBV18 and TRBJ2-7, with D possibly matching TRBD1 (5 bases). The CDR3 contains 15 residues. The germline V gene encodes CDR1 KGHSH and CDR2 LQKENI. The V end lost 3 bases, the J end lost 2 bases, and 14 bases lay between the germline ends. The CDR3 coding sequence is TGTGCCAGCTCACCCACAATCCAGGGAACCTACGAGCAGTACTTC. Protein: CASSPTIQGTYEQYF.

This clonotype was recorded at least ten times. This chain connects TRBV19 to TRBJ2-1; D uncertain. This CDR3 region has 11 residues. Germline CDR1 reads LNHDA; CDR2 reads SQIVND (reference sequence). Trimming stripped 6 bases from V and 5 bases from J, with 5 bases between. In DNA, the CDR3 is TGTGCCAGTAGAAGGGACAATGAGCAGTTCTTC. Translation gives CASRRDNEQFF.

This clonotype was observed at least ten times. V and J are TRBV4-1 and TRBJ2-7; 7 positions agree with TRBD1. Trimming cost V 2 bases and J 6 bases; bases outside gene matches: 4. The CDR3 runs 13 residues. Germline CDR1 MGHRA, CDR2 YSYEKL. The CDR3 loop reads CASSQQNRGEQYF. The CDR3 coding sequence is TGCGCCAGCAGCCAACAGAACAGGGGCGAGCAGTACTTC.

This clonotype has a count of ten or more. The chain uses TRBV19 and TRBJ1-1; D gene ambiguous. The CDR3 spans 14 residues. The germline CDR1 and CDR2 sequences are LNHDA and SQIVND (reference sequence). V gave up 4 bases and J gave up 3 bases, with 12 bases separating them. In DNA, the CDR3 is TGTGCCAGTAGTACGTTTTCAGTAGACACTGAAGCTTTCTTT. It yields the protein CASSTFSVDTEAFF.

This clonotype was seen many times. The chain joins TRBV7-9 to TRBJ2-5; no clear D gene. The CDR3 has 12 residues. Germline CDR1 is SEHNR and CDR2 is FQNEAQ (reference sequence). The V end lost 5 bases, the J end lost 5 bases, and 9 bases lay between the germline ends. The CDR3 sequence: CASSQAWETQYF. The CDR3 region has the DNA TGTGCCAGCAGCCAGGCATGGGAGACCCAGTACTTC.

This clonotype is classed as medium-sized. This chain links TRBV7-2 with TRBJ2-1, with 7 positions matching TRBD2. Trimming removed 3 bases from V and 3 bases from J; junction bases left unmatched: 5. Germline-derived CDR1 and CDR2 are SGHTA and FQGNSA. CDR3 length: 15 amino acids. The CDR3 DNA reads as TGTGCCAGCAGCTTGAAGGGAGGGTTCTACAATGAGCAGTTCTTC. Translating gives CASSLKGGFYNEQFF.

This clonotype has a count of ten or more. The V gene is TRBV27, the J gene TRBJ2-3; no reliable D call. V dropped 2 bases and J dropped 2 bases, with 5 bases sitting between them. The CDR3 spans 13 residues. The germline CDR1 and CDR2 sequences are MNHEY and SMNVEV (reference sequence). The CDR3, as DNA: TGTGCCAGCAGTTTAATATTCACAGATACGCAGTATTTT. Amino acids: CASSLIFTDTQYF.

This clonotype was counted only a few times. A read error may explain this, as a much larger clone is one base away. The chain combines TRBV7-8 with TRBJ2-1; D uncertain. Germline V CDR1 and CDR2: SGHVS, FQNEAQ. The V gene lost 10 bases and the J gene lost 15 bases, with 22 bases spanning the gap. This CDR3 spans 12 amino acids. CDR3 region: CAIDTRRARLFF. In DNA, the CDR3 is TGTGCCATCGACACCCGCCGGGCTAGACTGTTCTTC.

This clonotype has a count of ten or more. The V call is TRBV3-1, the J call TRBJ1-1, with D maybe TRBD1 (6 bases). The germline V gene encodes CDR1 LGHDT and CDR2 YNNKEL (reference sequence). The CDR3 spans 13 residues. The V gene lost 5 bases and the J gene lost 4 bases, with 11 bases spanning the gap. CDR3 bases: TGTGCCAGCAGCTCCAGGGGTTTCACTGAAGCTTTCTTT. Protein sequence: CASSSRGFTEAFF.

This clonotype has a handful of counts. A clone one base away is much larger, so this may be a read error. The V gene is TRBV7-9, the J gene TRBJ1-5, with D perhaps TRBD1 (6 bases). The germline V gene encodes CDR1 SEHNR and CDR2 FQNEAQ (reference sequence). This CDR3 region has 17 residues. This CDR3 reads CDSSFIQGNAGNQPQHF. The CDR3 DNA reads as TGTGACAGCAGCTTTATTCAGGGGAATGCGGGCAATCAGCCCCAGCATTTT.

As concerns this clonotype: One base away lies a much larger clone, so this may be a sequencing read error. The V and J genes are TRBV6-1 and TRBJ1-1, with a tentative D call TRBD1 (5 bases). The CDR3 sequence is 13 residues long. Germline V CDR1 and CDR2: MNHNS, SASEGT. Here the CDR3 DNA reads TGTGCCACCTACCCACCAGGGATCGCTGAAGCTTTATTT. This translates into CATYPPGIAEALF.

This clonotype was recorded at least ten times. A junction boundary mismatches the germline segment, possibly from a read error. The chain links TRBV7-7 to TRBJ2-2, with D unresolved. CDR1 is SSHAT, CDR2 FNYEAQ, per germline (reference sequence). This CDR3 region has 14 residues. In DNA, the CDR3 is TGTGCTAGCAGCTTAGGTGATTTCACCGGGGAGCTGTTTTTT. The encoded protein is CASSLGDFTGELFF.

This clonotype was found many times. This CDR3 reads CASRTDRNTGELFF. CDR3 coding DNA: TGCGCCAGCAGAACCGACAGGAACACCGGGGAGCTGTTTTTT. The V call is TRBV5-1, the J call TRBJ2-2; D perhaps matches TRBD1 (5 bases). Germline V gene lookup returns CDR1 SGHRS and CDR2 YFSETQ. This CDR3 has 14 residues. V was cut by 5 bases and J by 1 base, with 9 bases left in between.

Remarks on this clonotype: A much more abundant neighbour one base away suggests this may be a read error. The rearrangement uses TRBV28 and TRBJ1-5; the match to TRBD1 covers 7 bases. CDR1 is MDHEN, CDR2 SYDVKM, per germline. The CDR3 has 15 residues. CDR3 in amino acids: CASSFVQGRYQPQHF. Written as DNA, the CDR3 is TGTGCTAGCAGTTTCGTACAGGGGCGTTATCAACCCCAGCATTTT.